This TCR beta chain was observed in a study of Ad26.COV2.S vaccination and SARS-CoV-2 variants (dated by TCRdb to about 2021). With regard to the full study: Donors in the vaccine arm were drawn from COV1001, a multicentre, randomized, double-blind, placebo-controlled phase I-IIa trial testing Ad26.COV2.S in healthy adults. The specificity and breadth of SARS-CoV-2-reactive T cell receptors after Ad26.COV2.S vaccination were assessed by TCRbeta repertoire sequencing. The TCR-sequenced set comprised around 32 samples: some 20 Ad26.COV2.S vaccine recipients, 5 placebo recipients and 8 SARS-CoV-2 convalescent individuals. Trial participants were randomized into five groups of five: low-dose or high-dose Ad26.COV2.S given once or twice, or placebo on both occasions. Investigators remained blinded to trial group allocation during experiments and outcome assessment. Ad26.COV2.S was administered intramuscularly at 5 x 10^10 or 1 x 10^11 viral particles, either as a single shot or as two shots given 56 days apart.

The immunoSEQ Assay was used to sequence TCRbeta CDR3 regions. After extraction, genomic DNA underwent amplification by bias-controlled multiplex PCR, followed by high-throughput sequencing. Under the source paper's analysis protocol: To quantify the absolute abundance of every unique TCRbeta CDR3 region, sequences were collapsed and filtered. T cell fraction was estimated by normalizing TCRbeta template counts to usable DNA, which was measured by amplifying reference genes present in all nucleated cells. Repertoire TCRs were annotated as SARS-CoV-2-specific by exact matching of V gene, CDR3 amino acid sequence and J gene to a known reactive TCR set. The reference SARS-CoV-2 TCR set came from MIRA and was filtered for enrichment in COVID-19-positive ImmuneCODE repertoires, removing public or cross-reactive TCRs. Based on the MIRA antigens, annotated TCRs were further analysed at the level of specific ORF or position within ORF. Breadth was defined as annotated unique rearrangements over total unique productive rearrangements; depth was the summed frequency of those rearrangements. Two-sided Wilcoxon rank-sum tests were used to compare TCR breadth between groups. In its TCRdb copy, this immuneACCESS table keeps in-frame sequences only and misses some clones. Where compared with another copy, unresolved V genes explain less than half of these, and the others have no known cause. V and J calls and clone size are as listed in that table; D and trimming were resolved from the DNA. In all, the sample holds 350,000 to 450,000 clones, and about 88% of those were seen once. 1.5% to 2% of the sample lies in the top ten.

According to the study, the label for this sample's treatment or condition signals: around 19 received Ad26.COV2.S at low or high dose, single or two shots; 5 received placebo; per-sample allocation not given. For vaccine and placebo recipients, the sequenced repertoires came from samples collected on day 63 after the first injection. In Cohort 1b, about 27 adults aged 18-55 years were enrolled at a single site in Boston, USA, between 29 July and 7 August 2020. Ad26.COV2.S was a replication-incompetent adenovirus type 26 vector expressing a prefusion-stabilized SARS-CoV-2 spike protein from the original Wuhan strain. This clone was seen a single time. What this receptor recognizes is not known. Per-base qualities were not stored, and no clone one base away is much larger. General conclusions and limits of the study: It was noted by the authors that total T cell responses may have been underestimated by the TCR breadth and depth analyses. After vaccination, spike-specific CD8+ and CD4+ T cell responses were reported to show substantial breadth. Comparable non-spike TCR breadth was observed between vaccine and placebo recipients, consistent with only spike being contained in the vaccine. Spike-specific TCR breadth was higher in Ad26.COV2.S recipients than in placebo recipients (P = 0.0014). Comparing responses between vaccine doses or regimens was not something the study was powered to do.

CDR1 and CDR2 are read off the germline V gene as MDHEN and SYDVKM. The CDR3 starts with the cysteine, ends with the phenylalanine, and has 15 residues. Solely the CDR3 DNA is kept, with 45 bases framed from the first base. V and J are trimmed by 8 bases and 1 base, and the gene matches miss 6 bases of the junction. This specimen was peripheral blood, taken in a trial of Ad26.COV2.S vaccine versus placebo. This TCR came from a person between 18 and 65 years old who received the Ad26.COV2.S COVID-19 vaccine or a placebo. The chain was built from TRBV28 and TRBJ2-2, with 8 bases aligning to TRBD1. CDR3 region: CASAPGGLNTGELFF. The nucleotide sequence is TGTGCCAGCGCCCCAGGGGGCCTGAACACCGGGGAGCTGTTTTTT.